This entry is about one T cell receptor (beta chain). V trimming: 6 bases; J trimming: 4 bases; junction bases outside the gene matches: 5. The V gene's germline CDR1 is SGHVS and CDR2 FQNEAQ. The CDR3 sequence is 14 residues long. This specimen belongs to a study of blood T cell repertoires in COVID-19. Per the study methods: By means of reference gene primer amplification, nucleated cell counts were estimated. TCRdb keeps only in-frame clones here, not all; method: immunoSEQ multiplex PCR. V and J calls and clone size are given by that table; D and trimming were obtained from the DNA. The sample records about 160,000 clones, around 86% being singletons.

V is TRBV7-8 and J is TRBJ2-1; TRBD2 agrees at 8 bases. The clonotype was recovered from a man between 65 and 85 years old who had recovered from COVID-19. Input material: peripheral blood. The CDR3 sequence: CASSSAGGYNEQFF. The CDR3 DNA is TGTGCCAGCAGTTCCGCGGGGGGTTACAATGAGCAGTTCTTC.